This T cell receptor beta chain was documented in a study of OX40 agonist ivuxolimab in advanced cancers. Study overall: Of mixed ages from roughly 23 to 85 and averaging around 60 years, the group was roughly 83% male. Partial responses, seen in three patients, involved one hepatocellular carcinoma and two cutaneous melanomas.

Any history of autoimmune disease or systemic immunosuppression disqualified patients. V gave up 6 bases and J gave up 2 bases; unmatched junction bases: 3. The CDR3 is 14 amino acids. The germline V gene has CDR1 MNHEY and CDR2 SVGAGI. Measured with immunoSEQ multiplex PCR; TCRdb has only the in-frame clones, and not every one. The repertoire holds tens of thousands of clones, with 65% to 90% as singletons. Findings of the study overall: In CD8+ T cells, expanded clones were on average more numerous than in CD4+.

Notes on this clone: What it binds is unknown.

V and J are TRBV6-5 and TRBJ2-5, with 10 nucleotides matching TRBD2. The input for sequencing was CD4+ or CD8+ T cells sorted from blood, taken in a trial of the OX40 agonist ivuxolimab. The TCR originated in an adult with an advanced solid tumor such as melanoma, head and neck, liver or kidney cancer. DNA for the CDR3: TGTGCCAGCAGACGAGCGGGGGGGCAAGAGACCCAGTACTTC. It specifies CASRRAGGQETQYF.